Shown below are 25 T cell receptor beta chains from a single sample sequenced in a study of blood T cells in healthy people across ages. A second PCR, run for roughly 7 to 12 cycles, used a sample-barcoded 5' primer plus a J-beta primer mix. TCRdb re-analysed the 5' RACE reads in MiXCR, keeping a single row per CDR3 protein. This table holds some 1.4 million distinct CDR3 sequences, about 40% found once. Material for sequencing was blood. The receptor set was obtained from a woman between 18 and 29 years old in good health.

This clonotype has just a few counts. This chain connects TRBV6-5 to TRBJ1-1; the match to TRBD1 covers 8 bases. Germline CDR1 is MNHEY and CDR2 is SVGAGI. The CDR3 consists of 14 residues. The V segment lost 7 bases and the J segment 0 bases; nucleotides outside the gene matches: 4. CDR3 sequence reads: CASTATGVNTEAFF. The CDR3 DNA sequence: TGTGCCAGCACTGCGACAGGGGTGAACACTGAAGCTTTCTTT.

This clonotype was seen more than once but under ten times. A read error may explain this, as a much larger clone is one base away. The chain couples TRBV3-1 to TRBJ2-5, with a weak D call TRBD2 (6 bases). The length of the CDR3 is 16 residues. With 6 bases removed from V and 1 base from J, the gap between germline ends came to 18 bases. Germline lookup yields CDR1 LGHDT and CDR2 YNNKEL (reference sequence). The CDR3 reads CASRKRAGRSQETQYF. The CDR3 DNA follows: TGTGCCAGCAGGAAACGAGCGGGCCGCTCCCAAGAGACCCAGTACTTC.

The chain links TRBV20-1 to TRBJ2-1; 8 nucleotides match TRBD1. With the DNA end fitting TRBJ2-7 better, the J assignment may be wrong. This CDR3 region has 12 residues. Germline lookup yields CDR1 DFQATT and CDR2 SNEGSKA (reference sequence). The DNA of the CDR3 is TGCAGTGCTTCTGGACAGGGTAGCGAGCAGTACTTC. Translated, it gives CSASGQGSEQYF.

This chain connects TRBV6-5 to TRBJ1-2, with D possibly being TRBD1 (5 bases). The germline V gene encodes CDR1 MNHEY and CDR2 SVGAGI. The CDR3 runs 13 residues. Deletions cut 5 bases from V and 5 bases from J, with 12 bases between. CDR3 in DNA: TGTGCCAGCAGTCCGGGACCGCCTTATGGCTACACCTTC. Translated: CASSPGPPYGYTF.

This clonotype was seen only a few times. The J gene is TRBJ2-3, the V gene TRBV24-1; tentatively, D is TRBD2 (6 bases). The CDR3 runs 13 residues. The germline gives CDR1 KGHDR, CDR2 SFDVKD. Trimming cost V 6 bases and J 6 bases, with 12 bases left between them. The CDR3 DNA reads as TGTGCCACCAGTCTAGCGTCGGGGGATACGCAGTATTTT. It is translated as CATSLASGDTQYF.

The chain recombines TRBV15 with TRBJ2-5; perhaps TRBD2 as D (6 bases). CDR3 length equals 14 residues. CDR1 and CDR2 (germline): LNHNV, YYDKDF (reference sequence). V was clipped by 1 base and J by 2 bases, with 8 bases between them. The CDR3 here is CATSRAAGQETQYF. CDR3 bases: TGTGCCACCAGCAGAGCGGCGGGACAAGAGACCCAGTACTTC.

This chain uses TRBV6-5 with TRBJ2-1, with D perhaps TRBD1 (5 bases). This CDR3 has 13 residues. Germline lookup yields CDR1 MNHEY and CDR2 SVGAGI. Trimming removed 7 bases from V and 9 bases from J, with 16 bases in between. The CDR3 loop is CASIRQGRGEQFF. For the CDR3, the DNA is TGTGCCAGCATCCGTCAGGGAAGGGGTGAGCAGTTCTTC.

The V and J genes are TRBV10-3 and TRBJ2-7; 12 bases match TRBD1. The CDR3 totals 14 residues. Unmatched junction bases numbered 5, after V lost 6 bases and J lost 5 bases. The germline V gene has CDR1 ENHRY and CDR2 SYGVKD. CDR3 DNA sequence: TGTGCCATCAGGGAGGGACAGGGGGCTAACGAGCAGTACTTC. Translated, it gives CAIREGQGANEQYF.

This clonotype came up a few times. The CDR3 DNA is TGTGCCAGTACGAAGGGGGCCTACGAGCAGTACTTC. It specifies CASTKGAYEQYF. V usage is TRBV5-5 and J usage is TRBJ2-7; TRBD1 might be the D (6 bases). The ends were cut back, 8 bases at V and 2 bases at J, with 11 bases in the middle. This CDR3 is 12 amino acids long. CDR1 SGHKS and CDR2 YYEKEE come from the germline V gene (reference sequence).

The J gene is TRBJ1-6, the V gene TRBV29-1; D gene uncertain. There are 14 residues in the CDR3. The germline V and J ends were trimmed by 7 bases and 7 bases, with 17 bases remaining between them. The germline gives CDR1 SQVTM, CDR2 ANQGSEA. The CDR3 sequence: CSASEGSRNSPLHF. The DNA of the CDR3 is TGCAGCGCTTCCGAGGGTAGTCGGAATTCACCCCTCCACTTT.

The CDR3 loop is CAWSMGPREQYF. The DNA of the CDR3 is TGTGCCTGGAGCATGGGCCCTAGGGAGCAGTACTTC. The rearrangement links TRBV30 to TRBJ2-5; D might be TRBD2 (5 bases). Germline V gives CDR1 GTSNPN, CDR2 SVGIG (reference sequence). Trimming pared 3 bases from V and 11 bases from J, leaving 16 bases between. The CDR3 runs 12 residues.

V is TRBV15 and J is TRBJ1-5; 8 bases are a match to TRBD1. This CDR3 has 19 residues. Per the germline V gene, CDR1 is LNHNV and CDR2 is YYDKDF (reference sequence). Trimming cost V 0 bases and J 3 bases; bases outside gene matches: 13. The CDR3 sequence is CATSRDKLSGQAYNQPQHF. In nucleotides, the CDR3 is TGTGCCACCAGCAGAGATAAGCTATCGGGACAGGCGTACAATCAGCCCCAGCATTTT. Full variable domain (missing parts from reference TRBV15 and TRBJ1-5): DAMVIQNPRYQVTQFGKPVTLSCSQTLNHNVMYWYQQKSSQAPKLLFHYYDKDFNNEADTPDNFQSRRPNTSFCFLDIRSPGLGDTAMYLCATSRDKLSGQAYNQPQHFGDGTRLSIL.

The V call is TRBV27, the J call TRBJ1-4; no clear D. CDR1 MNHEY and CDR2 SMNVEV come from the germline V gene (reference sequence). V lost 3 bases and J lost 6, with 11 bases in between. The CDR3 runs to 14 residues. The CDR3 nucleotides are TGTGCCAGCAGTTTCCTACGGGGAGATGAAAAACTGTTTTTT. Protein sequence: CASSFLRGDEKLFF.

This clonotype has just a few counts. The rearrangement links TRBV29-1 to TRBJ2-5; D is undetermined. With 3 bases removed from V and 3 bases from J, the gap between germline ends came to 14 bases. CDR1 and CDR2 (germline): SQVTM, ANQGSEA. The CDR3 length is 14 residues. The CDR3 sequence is CSVEGRVAKETQYF. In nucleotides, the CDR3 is TGCAGCGTTGAGGGTAGGGTAGCTAAAGAGACCCAGTACTTC. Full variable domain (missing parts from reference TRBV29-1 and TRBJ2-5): SAVISQKPSRDICQRGTSLTIQCQVDSQVTMMFWYRQQPGQSLTLIATANQGSEATYESGFVIDKFPISRPNLTFSTLTVSNMSPEDSSIYLCSVEGRVAKETQYFGPGTRLLVL.

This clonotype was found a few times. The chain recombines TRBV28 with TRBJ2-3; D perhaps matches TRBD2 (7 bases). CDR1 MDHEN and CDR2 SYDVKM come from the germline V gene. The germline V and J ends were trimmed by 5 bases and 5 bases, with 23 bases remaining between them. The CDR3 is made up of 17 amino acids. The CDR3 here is CASSPPGTGGWRDTQYF. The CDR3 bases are TGTGCCAGCAGTCCTCCCGGTACGGGGGGCTGGAGAGATACGCAGTATTTT. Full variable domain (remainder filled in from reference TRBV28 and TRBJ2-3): DVKVTQSSRYLVKRTGEKVFLECVQDMDHENMFWYRQDPGLGLRLIYFSYDVKMKEKGDIPEGYSVSREKKERFSLILESASTNQTSMYLCASSPPGTGGWRDTQYFGPGTRLTVL.

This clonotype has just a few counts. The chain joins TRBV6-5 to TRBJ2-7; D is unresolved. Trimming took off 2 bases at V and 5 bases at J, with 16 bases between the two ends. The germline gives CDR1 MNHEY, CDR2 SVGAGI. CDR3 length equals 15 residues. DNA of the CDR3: TGTGCCAGCAGTTACGGGTTGGGAAGAGGAGACGAGCAGTACTTC. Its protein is CASSYGLGRGDEQYF.

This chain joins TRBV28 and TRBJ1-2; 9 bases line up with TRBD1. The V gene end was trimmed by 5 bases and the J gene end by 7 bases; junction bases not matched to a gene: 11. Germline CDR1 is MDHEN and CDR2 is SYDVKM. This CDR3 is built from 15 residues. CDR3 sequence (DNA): TGTGCCAGCAGTCTCGGGACAGGGAGATCCTCTGGCTACACCTTC. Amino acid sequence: CASSLGTGRSSGYTF.

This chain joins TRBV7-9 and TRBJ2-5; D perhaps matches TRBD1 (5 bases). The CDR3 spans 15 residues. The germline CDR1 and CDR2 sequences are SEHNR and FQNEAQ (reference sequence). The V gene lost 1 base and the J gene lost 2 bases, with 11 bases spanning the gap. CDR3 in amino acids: CASSLVVGQQETQYF. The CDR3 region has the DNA TGTGCCAGCAGCTTAGTTGTGGGGCAACAAGAGACCCAGTACTTC.

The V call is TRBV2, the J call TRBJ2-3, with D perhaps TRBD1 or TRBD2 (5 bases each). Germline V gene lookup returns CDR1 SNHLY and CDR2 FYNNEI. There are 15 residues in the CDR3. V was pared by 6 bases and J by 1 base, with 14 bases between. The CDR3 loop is CASRARDGRTDTQYF. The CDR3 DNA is TGTGCCAGCAGAGCCCGGGACGGACGCACAGATACGCAGTATTTT.

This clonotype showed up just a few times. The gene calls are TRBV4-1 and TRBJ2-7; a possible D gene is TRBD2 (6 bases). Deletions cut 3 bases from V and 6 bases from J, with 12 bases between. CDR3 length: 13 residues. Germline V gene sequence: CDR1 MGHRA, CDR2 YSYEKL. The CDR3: CASSHPKGLEQYF. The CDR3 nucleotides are TGCGCCAGCAGCCACCCGAAGGGACTCGAGCAGTACTTC.

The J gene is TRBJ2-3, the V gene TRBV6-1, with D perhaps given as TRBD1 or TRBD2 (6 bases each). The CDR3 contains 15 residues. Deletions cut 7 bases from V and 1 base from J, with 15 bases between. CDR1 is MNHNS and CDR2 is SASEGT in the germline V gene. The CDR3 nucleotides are TGTGCCAGCAATCTCGGGGGCGCGGGCACAGATACGCAGTATTTT. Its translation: CASNLGGAGTDTQYF.

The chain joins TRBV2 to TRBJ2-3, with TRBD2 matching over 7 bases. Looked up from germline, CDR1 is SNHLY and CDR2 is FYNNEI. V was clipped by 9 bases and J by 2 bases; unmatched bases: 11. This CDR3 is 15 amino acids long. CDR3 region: CARWEAGPNTDTQYF. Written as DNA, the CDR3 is TGTGCCAGGTGGGAAGCGGGGCCCAACACAGATACGCAGTATTTT.

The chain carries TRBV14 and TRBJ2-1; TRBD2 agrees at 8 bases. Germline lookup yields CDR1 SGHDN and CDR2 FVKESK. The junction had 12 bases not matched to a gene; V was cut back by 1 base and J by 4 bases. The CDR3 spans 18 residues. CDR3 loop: CASSQGSSGTRGYNEQFF. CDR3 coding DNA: TGTGCCAGCAGCCAAGGGTCTTCCGGGACTAGAGGTTACAATGAGCAGTTCTTC.

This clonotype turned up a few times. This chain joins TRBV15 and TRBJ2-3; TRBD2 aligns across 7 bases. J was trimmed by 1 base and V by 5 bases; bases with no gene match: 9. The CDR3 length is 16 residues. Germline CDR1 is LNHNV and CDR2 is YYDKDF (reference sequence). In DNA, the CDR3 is TGTGCCACCAGCTTCGAGGGGCTAGCGGGCACAGATACGCAGTATTTT. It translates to CATSFEGLAGTDTQYF.

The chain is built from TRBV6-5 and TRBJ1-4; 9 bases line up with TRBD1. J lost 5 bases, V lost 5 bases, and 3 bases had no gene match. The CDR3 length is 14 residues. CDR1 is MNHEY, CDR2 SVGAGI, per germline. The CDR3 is CASSHRGPNEKLFF. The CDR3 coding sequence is TGTGCCAGCAGTCACAGGGGGCCAAATGAAAAACTGTTTTTT.